The rows below give T cell receptor beta chains drawn from one sample of a study of shared clonotypes between healthy human individuals. The data were produced by immunoSEQ multiplex PCR, yet TCRdb's version contains in-frame clones alone and is incomplete. Of about 510,000 clones listed, about three quarters were seen once; the top ten hold approximately 12%. Sequenced sample: PBMCs. All receptors derive from a woman between 40 and 50 years old in good health. Some clones in this sample may be carry-over from other donors' samples. Each CDR3 is given with its conserved first and last residue. A D gene is named only where the DNA matches it firmly. Some rows have no size entry. The others give once, few or many, or a class for an expanded clone.

CDR3 | DNA | size | J | V | D
CAISEFLPGQTNEKLFF | TGTGCCATCAGTGAGTTCCTGCCGGGCCAAACTAATGAAAAACTGTTTTTT | . | TRBJ1-4 | TRBV10-3 | .
CASTGQGATEAFF | TGTGCCAGCACAGGACAGGGGGCTACTGAAGCTTTCTTT | few | TRBJ1-1 | TRBV7-9 | TRBD1
CASSLGQGASGELFF | TGCGCCAGCAGCTTGGGACAGGGGGCGAGCGGGGAGCTGTTTTTT | . | TRBJ2-2 | TRBV5-1 | TRBD1
CASTWDRGLEDTQYF | TGTGCCAGCACCTGGGACAGGGGGCTTGAAGATACGCAGTATTTT | . | TRBJ2-3 | TRBV2 | TRBD1
CASSQGTGIRNGYTF | TGCGCCAGCAGCCAAGGGACAGGGATAAGGAATGGCTACACCTTC | . | TRBJ1-2 | TRBV5-1 | TRBD1
CASTVPGGNQETQYF | TGTGCCAGCACCGTACCGGGGGGCAACCAAGAGACCCAGTACTTC | . | TRBJ2-5 | TRBV7-2 | .
CASSLRQAQMGEAFF | TGTGCCAGCAGTCTACGACAGGCCCAGATGGGAGAAGCTTTCTTT | . | TRBJ1-1 | TRBV6-5 | .
CASSQGQSSDQPQHF | TGCGCCAGCAGCCAAGGACAATCCAGCGATCAGCCCCAGCATTTT | . | TRBJ1-5 | TRBV4-3 | .
CASSPYTGQGNTGELFF | TGTGCCAGCTCACCATATACCGGACAGGGGAACACCGGGGAGCTGTTTTTT | . | TRBJ2-2 | TRBV18 | TRBD1
CAWSETGLYQPQHF | TGTGCCTGGAGCGAAACAGGCCTTTATCAGCCCCAGCATTTT | . | TRBJ1-5 | TRBV30 | .
CASSDAAKETQYF | TGTGCCAGCAGTGACGCAGCCAAAGAGACCCAGTACTTC | . | TRBJ2-5 | TRBV2 | .
CASSSHRVRRSGNTIYF | TGTGCCAGCAGCTCGCACAGGGTTCGGAGGTCTGGAAACACCATATATTTT | . | TRBJ1-3 | TRBV14 | .
CSASEGGNTEAFF | TGCAGCGCTTCTGAGGGGGGGAACACTGAAGCTTTCTTT | . | TRBJ1-1 | TRBV29-1 | .
CASSVGTSGWMHYEQYF | TGTGCCAGCAGCGTCGGGACTAGCGGGTGGATGCATTACGAGCAGTACTTC | . | TRBJ2-7 | TRBV9 | TRBD2
CASSSRVGVQYF | TGTGCCAGCAGCTCTAGGGTGGGGGTTCAGTACTTC | . | TRBJ2-4 | TRBV7-9 | .
CSARRGNTIYF | TGCAGTGCAAGAAGGGGAAACACCATATATTTT | . | TRBJ1-3 | TRBV20-1 | .
CASSSGTNSNQPQHF | TGCGCCAGCAGCTCCGGGACGAATAGCAATCAGCCCCAGCATTTT | few | TRBJ1-5 | TRBV5-1 | .
CANNKPWGGEEDTSYEQYF | TGTGCCAATAACAAACCGTGGGGAGGGGAGGAAGATACAAGCTACGAGCAGTACTTC | . | TRBJ2-7 | TRBV19 | TRBD2
CASSFLRSGNTEAFF | TGTGCCAGCAGTTTTCTGAGGTCAGGAAACACTGAAGCTTTCTTT | few | TRBJ1-1 | TRBV28 | .
CASPERGSCKYEQYF | TGTGCCAGCCCGGAAAGGGGGAGCTGTAAGTACGAGCAGTACTTC | . | TRBJ2-7 | TRBV18 | .
CASSTGQGRNEQYF | TGTGCCAGCTCAACTGGACAGGGCAGGAACGAGCAGTACTTC | . | TRBJ2-7 | TRBV18 | TRBD1
CASSPDGASGANVLTF | TGTGCCAGTAGTCCGGACGGTGCCTCTGGGGCCAACGTCCTGACTTTC | many | TRBJ2-6 | TRBV19 | .